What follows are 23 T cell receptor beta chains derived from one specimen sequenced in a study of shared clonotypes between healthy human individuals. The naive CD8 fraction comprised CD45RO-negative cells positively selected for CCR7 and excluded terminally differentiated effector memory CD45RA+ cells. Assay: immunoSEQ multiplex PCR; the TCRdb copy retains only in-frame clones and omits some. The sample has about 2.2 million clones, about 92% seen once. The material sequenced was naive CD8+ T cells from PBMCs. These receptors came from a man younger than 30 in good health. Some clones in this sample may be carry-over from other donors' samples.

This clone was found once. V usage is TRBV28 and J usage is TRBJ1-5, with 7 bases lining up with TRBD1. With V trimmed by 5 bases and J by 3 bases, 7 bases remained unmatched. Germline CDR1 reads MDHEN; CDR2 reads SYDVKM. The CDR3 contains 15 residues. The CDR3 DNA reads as TGTGCCAGCAGTCCCCAGGACAGGACCAATCAGCCCCAGCATTTT. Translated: CASSPQDRTNQPQHF.

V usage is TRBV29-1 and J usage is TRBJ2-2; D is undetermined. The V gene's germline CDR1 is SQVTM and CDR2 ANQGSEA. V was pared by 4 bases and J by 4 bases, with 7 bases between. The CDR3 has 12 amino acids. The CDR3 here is CSVVVPTGELFF. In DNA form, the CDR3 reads TGCAGCGTTGTTGTACCCACCGGGGAGCTGTTTTTT.

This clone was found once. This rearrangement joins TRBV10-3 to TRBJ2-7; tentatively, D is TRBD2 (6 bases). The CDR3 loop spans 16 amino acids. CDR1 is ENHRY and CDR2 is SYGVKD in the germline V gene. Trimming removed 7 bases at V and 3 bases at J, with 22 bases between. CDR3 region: CAIMDPNGGSGYEQYF. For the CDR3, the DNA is TGTGCCATCATGGATCCCAACGGGGGTTCGGGCTACGAGCAGTACTTC.

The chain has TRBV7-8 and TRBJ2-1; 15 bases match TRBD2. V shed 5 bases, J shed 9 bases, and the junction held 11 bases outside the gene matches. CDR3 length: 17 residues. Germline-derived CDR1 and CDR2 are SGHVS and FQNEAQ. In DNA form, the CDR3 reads TGTGCCAGCAGCCAGAGTTACCCGGGACTAGCGGGAGGTGAGCAGTTCTTC. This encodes CASSQSYPGLAGGEQFF. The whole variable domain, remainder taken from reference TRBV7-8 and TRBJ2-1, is GAGVSQSPRYKVAKRGQDVALRCDPISGHVSLFWYQQALGQGPEFLTYFQNEAQLDKSGLPSDRFFAERPEGSVSTLKIQRTQQEDSAVYLCASSQSYPGLAGGEQFFGPGTRLTVL.

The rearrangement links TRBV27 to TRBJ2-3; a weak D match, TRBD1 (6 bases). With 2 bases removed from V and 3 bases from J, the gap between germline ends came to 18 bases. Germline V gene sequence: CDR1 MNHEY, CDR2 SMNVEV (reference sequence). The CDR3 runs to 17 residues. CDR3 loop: CASSLQQGEGSTDTQYF. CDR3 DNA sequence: TGTGCCAGCAGTTTACAACAGGGTGAAGGGAGTACAGATACGCAGTATTTT.

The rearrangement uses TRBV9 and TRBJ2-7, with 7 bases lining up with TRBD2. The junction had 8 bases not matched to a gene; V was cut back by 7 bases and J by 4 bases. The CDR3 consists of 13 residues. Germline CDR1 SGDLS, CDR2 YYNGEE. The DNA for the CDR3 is TGTGCCAGCTCCAGCGGGATAGGTTACGAGCAGTACTTC. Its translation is CASSSGIGYEQYF.

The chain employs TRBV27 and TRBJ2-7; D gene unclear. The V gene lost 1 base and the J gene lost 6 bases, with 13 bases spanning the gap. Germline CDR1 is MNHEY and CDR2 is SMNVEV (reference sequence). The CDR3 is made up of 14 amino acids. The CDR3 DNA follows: TGTGCCAGCAGTTTATGGGGTTCAGCTGCCGAGCAGTACTTC. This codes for CASSLWGSAAEQYF.

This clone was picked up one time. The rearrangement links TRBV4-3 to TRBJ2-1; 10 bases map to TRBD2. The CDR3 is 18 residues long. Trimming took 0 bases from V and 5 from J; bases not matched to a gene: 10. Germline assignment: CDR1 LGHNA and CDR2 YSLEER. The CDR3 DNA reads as TGCGCCAGCAGCCAAGATACGGTTCTAGCGGGAGTCCACAATGAGCAGTTCTTC. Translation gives CASSQDTVLAGVHNEQFF.

This CDR3 reads CASSSGSRGIWDEQFF. The CDR3 DNA sequence: TGCGCCAGCAGCTCTGGATCCCGCGGGATTTGGGATGAGCAGTTCTTC. The chain has TRBV5-1 and TRBJ2-1; D may be TRBD2 (6 bases). CDR3 length equals 16 residues. CDR1 SGHRS and CDR2 YFSETQ come from the germline V gene. V gave up 3 bases and J gave up 8 bases, with 21 bases separating them. The full variable domain, completed using reference TRBV5-1 and TRBJ2-1, is KAGVTQTPRYLIKTRGQQVTLSCSPISGHRSVSWYQQTPGQGLQFLFEYFSETQRNKGNFPGRFSGRQFSNSRSEMNVSTLELGDSALYLCASSSGSRGIWDEQFFGPGTRLTVL.

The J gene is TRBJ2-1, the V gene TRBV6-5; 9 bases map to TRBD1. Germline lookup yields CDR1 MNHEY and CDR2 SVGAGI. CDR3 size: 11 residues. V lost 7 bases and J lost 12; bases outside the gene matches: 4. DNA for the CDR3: TGTGCCAGCAACGGACAGGGGCGGCAGTTCTTC. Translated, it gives CASNGQGRQFF.

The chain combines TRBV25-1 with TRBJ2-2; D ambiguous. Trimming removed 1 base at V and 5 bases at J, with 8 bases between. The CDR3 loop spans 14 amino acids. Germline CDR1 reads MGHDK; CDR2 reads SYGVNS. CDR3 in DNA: TGTGCCAGCAGTGAATGGAAAGGAACCGGGGAGCTGTTTTTT. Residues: CASSEWKGTGELFF. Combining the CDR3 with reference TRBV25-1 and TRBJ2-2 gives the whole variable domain EADIYQTPRYLVIGTGKKITLECSQTMGHDKMYWYQQDPGMELHLIHYSYGVNSTEKGDLSSESTVSRIRTEHFPLTLESARPSHTSQYLCASSEWKGTGELFFGEGSRLTVL.

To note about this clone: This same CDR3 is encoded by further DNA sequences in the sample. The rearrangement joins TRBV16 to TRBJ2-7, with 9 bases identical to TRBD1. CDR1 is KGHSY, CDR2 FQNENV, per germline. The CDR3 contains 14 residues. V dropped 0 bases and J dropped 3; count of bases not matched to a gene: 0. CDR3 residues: CASSQSGQGYEQYF. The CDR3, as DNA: TGTGCCAGCAGCCAATCGGGACAGGGCTACGAGCAGTACTTC.

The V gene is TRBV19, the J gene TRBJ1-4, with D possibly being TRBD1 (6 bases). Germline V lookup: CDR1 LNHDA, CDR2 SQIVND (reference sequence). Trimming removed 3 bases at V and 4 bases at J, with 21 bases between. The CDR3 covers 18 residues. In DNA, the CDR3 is TGTGCCAGTAGTATGAGCACAGGGAAGTGGGGAAATAATGAAAAACTGTTTTTT. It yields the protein CASSMSTGKWGNNEKLFF. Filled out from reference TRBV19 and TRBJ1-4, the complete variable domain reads DGGITQSPKYLFRKEGQNVTLSCEQNLNHDAMYWYRQDPGQGLRLIYYSQIVNDFQKGDIAEGYSVSREKKESFPLTVTSAQKNPTAFYLCASSMSTGKWGNNEKLFFGSGTQLSVL.

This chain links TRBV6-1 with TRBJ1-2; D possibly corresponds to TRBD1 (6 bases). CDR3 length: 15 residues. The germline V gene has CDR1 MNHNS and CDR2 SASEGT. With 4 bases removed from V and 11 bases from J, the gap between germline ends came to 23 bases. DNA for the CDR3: TGTGCCAGCAGTGCCGGACCGGGACACCCGCTATTTTACACCTTC. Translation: CASSAGPGHPLFYTF.

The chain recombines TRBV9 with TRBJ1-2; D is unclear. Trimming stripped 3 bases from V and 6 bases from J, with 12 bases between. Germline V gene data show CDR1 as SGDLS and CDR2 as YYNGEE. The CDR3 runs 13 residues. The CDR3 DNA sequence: TGTGCCAGCAGCGCGGACCTGGCGAATGGCTACACCTTC. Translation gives CASSADLANGYTF.

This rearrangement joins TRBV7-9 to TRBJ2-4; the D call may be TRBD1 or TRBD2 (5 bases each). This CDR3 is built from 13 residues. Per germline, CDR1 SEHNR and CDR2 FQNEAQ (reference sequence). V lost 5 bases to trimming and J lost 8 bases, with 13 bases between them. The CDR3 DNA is TGTGCCAGCAGCACCAACCGGGGCGACATTCAGTACTTC. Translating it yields CASSTNRGDIQYF.

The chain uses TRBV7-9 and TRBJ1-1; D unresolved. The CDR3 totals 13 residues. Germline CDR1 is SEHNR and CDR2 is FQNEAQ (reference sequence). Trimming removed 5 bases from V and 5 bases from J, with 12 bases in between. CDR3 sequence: CASSLGWETEAFF. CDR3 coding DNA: TGTGCCAGCAGCCTTGGTTGGGAAACTGAAGCTTTCTTT.

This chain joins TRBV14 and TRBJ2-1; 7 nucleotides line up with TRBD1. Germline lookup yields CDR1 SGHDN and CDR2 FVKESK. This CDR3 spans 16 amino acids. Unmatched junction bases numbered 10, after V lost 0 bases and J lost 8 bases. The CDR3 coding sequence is TGTGCCAGCAGCCAAGACCGACAGGGTTTGTTCGATGAGCAGTTCTTC. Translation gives CASSQDRQGLFDEQFF.

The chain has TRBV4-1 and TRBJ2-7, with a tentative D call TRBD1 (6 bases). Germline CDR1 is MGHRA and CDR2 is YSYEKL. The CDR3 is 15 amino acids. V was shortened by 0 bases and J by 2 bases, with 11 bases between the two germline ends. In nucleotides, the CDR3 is TGCGCCAGCAGCCAAGATCTGGACAGAGCCTACGAGCAGTACTTC. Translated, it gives CASSQDLDRAYEQYF.

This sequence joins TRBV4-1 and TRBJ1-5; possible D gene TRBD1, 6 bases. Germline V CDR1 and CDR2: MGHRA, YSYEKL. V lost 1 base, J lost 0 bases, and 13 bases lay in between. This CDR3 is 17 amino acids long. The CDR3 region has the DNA TGCGCCAGCAGCCAAGGGGACATCCGGGATAGCAATCAGCCCCAGCATTTT. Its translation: CASSQGDIRDSNQPQHF.

This CDR3 reads CASSLEVRAEPNQPQHF. The CDR3 DNA reads TGTGCCAGCAGCTTAGAAGTGCGGGCGGAGCCAAATCAGCCCCAGCATTTT. The rearrangement links TRBV7-8 to TRBJ1-5; D is unclear. Trimming left V 1 base short and J 4 bases short, with 17 bases between. Germline V gene data show CDR1 as SGHVS and CDR2 as FQNEAQ. CDR3 size: 17 residues.

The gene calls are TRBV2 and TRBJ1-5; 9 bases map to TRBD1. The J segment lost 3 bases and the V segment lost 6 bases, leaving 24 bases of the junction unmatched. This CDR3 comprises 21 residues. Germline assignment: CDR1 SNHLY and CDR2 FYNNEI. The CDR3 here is CASRPHGTGSKWEDFNQPQHF. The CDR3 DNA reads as TGTGCCAGCAGGCCTCACGGGACAGGGAGCAAATGGGAAGATTTCAATCAGCCCCAGCATTTT.

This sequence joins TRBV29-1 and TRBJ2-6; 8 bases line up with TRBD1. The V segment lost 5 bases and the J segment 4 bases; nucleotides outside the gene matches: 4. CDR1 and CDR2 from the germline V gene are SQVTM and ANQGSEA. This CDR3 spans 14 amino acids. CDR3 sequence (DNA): TGCAGCGTTCTGGACAGGGACGGGGCCAACGTCCTGACTTTC. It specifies CSVLDRDGANVLTF.